Listed below are T cell receptor beta chains from one sample, sequenced in a study of blood T cells in healthy people across ages. TCRdb re-analysed the 5' RACE reads in MiXCR, keeping a single row per CDR3 protein. The sample contains over 1,500,000 distinct CDR3 sequences, around 40% of which appear only once. The specimen was blood. Source of these receptors: a human donor in good health. Each CDR3 is given with its conserved first and last residue. Fields, in order: D gene, J gene, clone size, V gene, CDR3 DNA, CDR3 protein. D genes are given only for firm matches. Expanded clones are given a class, and other clones once, few, many or no size at all.

.,TRBJ2-3,.,TRBV20-1,TGCAGTGCTGCTGGGGGGACCACAGATACGCAGTATTTT,CSAAGGTTDTQYF
.,TRBJ2-4,few,TRBV29-1,TGCAGCGTTGGTAGAACCCCGGGACGGGAGTACTTC,CSVGRTPGREYF
.,TRBJ2-3,.,TRBV3-1,TGTGCCAGCAGCCAAGATTTCGGTTGGGATACGCAGTATTTT,CASSQDFGWDTQYF
.,TRBJ2-1,.,TRBV11-3,TGTGCCAGCAGCGCTTATAGCGGCAGCTCCTACAATGAGCAGTTCTTC,CASSAYSGSSYNEQFF
.,TRBJ1-5,.,TRBV27,TGTGCCAGCAGATCCCCCTTCCCTGGATTTCCACAGCATTTT,CASRSPFPGFPQHF
.,TRBJ2-4,.,TRBV10-3,TGTGCCATCAGTGAGTCGTGGGCAGGGGCCAAAAACATTCAGTACTTC,CAISESWAGAKNIQYF
.,TRBJ2-1,.,TRBV7-9,TGTGCCAGCAGCTTACGAGGCTACTACAATGAGCAGTTCTTC,CASSLRGYYNEQFF
.,TRBJ1-5,.,TRBV18,TGTGCCAGCTCAAACGGACGGGCATCGAATCAGCCCCAGCATTTT,CASSNGRASNQPQHF
TRBD2,TRBJ2-4,.,TRBV6-5,TGTGCCAGCAGACCAGCTTTAGCGGGGCGAGGAGAGCAGTACTTC,CASRPALAGRGEQYF
.,TRBJ2-3,few,TRBV2,TGTGCCAGCAGTATTCAGTCGGATACGCAGTATTTT,CASSIQSDTQYF
.,TRBJ1-5,few,TRBV10-3,TGTGCCATCAGTCAGTCACAGGGACCTCAGCCCCAGCATTTT,CAISQSQGPQPQHF
.,TRBJ2-7,.,TRBV4-1,TGCGCCAGCAGCCAGGGCTTTGGGGGGCGTTACGAGCAGTACTTC,CASSQGFGGRYEQYF
TRBD2,TRBJ2-4,.,TRBV4-1,TGCGCCAGCAGCCAGGGTTGTAGCGGGCCAAAAAACATTCAGTACTTC,CASSQGCSGPKNIQYF
.,TRBJ2-7,few,TRBV20-1,TGCAGTGCTTGTGTCAGTAGTCGGGTAGACGAGCAGTACTTC,CSACVSSRVDEQYF
.,TRBJ2-4,.,TRBV6-6,TGTGCCAGCACCTTCAACTACAAGGAAAACATTCAGTACTTC,CASTFNYKENIQYF
TRBD2,TRBJ2-7,.,TRBV12-3/TRBV12-4,TGTGCCAGCAGTTTAGCGTCCGGACTAGCGTCCTACGAGCAGTACTTC,CASSLASGLASYEQYF
TRBD2,TRBJ2-1,few,TRBV29-1,TGCAGCGTAGCCTTGAGCGGGGGGGCCAGAGGTGAGCAGTTCTTC,CSVALSGGARGEQFF
.,TRBJ2-3,few,TRBV24-1,TGTGCCACCAGTGATTCGTGGAGGGGACCCACAGATACGCAGTATTTT,CATSDSWRGPTDTQYF
TRBD1,TRBJ2-5,few,TRBV10-3,TGTGCCATCGGACAGGGACGCCCCCAAGGGACCCAGTACTTC,CAIGQGRPQGTQYF
.,TRBJ2-1,.,TRBV6-5,TGTGCCAGCAGTCTTAACAGAAACTACAATGAGCAGTTCTTC,CASSLNRNYNEQFF
TRBD2,TRBJ2-1,once,TRBV2,TGTGTCAGCAGTGACTCGTCTAGCGGGGGGACCAATGAGCAGTTCTTC,CVSSDSSSGGTNEQFF
TRBD1,TRBJ2-7,.,TRBV28,TGTGCCAGCAGGCGACAGGGCCGGGACGAGCAGTACTTC,CASRRQGRDEQYF
.,TRBJ2-2,.,TRBV7-2,TGTGCCAGCAGCTTAGGCAATAGAGGTTCCGGGGAGCTGTTTTTT,CASSLGNRGSGELFF
.,TRBJ2-2,.,TRBV7-2,TGTGCCAGCAGCCGGGACTCTAACACCGGGGAGCTGTGTTTT,CASSRDSNTGELCF
.,TRBJ1-2,few,TRBV30,TGTGCCTGGAGTCCCGGTAGTGGCTACACCTTC,CAWSPGSGYTF
.,TRBJ1-5,few,TRBV7-9,TGTGCCAGCAGCTTGACAACAGGAGTGGATGAGGTACCCCAGCATTTT,CASSLTTGVDEVPQHF
.,TRBJ1-2,few,TRBV7-9,TGTGCCAGCAGCGGCCTCCGGGGCCAAACCCAAAATCCTAACTATGGCTACACCTTC,CASSGLRGQTQNPNYGYTF
TRBD1,TRBJ1-2,.,TRBV7-9,TGTGCCAGCAACCGTGGGACAGAAAACAACTATGGCTACACCTTC,CASNRGTENNYGYTF
.,TRBJ1-6,few,TRBV11-2,TGTGCCAGCAGCTTAAATCCAGGATCGAATTCACCCCTCCACTTT,CASSLNPGSNSPLHF
TRBD1,TRBJ2-5,.,TRBV4-1,TGCGCCAGCAGCCAAATCGACAGGGCTAAAGAGGCCCAGTACTTC,CASSQIDRAKEAQYF
.,TRBJ1-6,.,TRBV7-9,TGTGCCAGCAGCTTAGATCCTGGGGCACCCCTCCACTTT,CASSLDPGAPLHF
TRBD1,TRBJ2-6,few,TRBV6-2/TRBV6-3,TGTGCCAGCACCCTGGACAGGCTATTGTCCTCTGGGGCCAACGTCCTGACTTTC,CASTLDRLLSSGANVLTF
.,TRBJ1-2,.,TRBV15,TGTGCCACCAGCAGTCCTCGCCTGGAGGTGGGCTATGGCTACACCTTC,CATSSPRLEVGYGYTF
.,TRBJ1-2,.,TRBV4-3,TGCGCCAGCAGCCACACTTACCGGGTTCGGGGTCCCGCTGGCTACACCTTC,CASSHTYRVRGPAGYTF
.,TRBJ1-2,.,TRBV12-3/TRBV12-4,TGTGCCAGCAGTTTAAAGTCGGGCTACACCTTC,CASSLKSGYTF
.,TRBJ2-7,few,TRBV20-1,TGCAGTGCTAGGTCGCTTACAGGGAACGAGCAGTACTTC,CSARSLTGNEQYF
.,TRBJ1-5,many,TRBV6-1,TGTGCCAGCAGCCTTTGGGGGGTAGGGAGGGAGCCCCAGCATTTT,CASSLWGVGREPQHF
.,TRBJ2-1,.,TRBV12-3/TRBV12-4,TGTGCCAGCAGCCAAACAGAGAATGAGCAGCTCTTC,CASSQTENEQLF
TRBD1,TRBJ2-7,.,TRBV27,TGTGCCAGCAGTCTAAGGGGGCCCCTAATCTACGAGCAGTACTTC,CASSLRGPLIYEQYF
TRBD2,TRBJ2-4,few,TRBV20-1,TGCAGTGCTAGAGCCCAGTCTAGCGGGGGGGAGAACATTCAGTACTTC,CSARAQSSGGENIQYF
.,TRBJ1-5,.,TRBV2,TGTGCCAGCAGGGTTTCTGGACGGGTCAATCAGCCCCAGCATTTT,CASRVSGRVNQPQHF
.,TRBJ1-4,few,TRBV20-1,TGCAGTGCCATAACCCTACAGGCCCTTAATGAAAAACTGTTTTTT,CSAITLQALNEKLFF
.,TRBJ2-3,.,TRBV12-3/TRBV12-4,TGTGCCAGCTGTCGGGCAGGGATTGCAGATACGCAGTATTTT,CASCRAGIADTQYF
.,TRBJ1-1,.,TRBV27,TGTGCCAGCAGGGAGGGTGGTGGGAACACTGAAGCTTTCTTT,CASREGGGNTEAFF
.,TRBJ2-1,many,TRBV28,TGTGCCAGCAGTTTGATCTCCGTGACCTACAATGAGCAGTTCTTC,CASSLISVTYNEQFF
.,TRBJ2-7,many,TRBV20-1,TGCAGTGCTAGAGATGGGGTGAGCTACGAGCAGTACTTC,CSARDGVSYEQYF
TRBD1,TRBJ1-2,.,TRBV6-1,TGTGCCAGCAGGAGGAGGGACAGGGACTATGGCTACACCTTC,CASRRRDRDYGYTF
.,TRBJ2-7,.,TRBV6-1,TGTGCCAGCAAACTCGGGACGGTTACCTACGAGCAGTACTTC,CASKLGTVTYEQYF
.,TRBJ1-2,.,TRBV2,TGTGCCAGCAGCTTGGGGTTAGGGTCTGGCTACACCTTC,CASSLGLGSGYTF
TRBD1,TRBJ1-5,.,TRBV28,TGTGCCAGCTGGCAATACAGGGGGCACCATCAGCCCCAGCATTTT,CASWQYRGHHQPQHF